These 8 T cell receptor beta chains share one sample of origin, sequenced in a study of technical replicates of blood from several donors. Sequencing used immunoSEQ multiplex PCR; TCRdb keeps in-frame clones, though not all of them. Of 60,000 to 95,000 clones listed, roughly 89% are singletons. Sample: T cells isolated from PBMCs. The receptors were gathered from a human donor in good health. Some clones in this sample may be carry-over from other donors' samples.

The chain links TRBV27 to TRBJ2-7; possible D gene TRBD2, 7 bases. V lost 2 bases to trimming and J lost 6 bases, with 11 bases between them. CDR1 and CDR2 from the germline V gene are MNHEY and SMNVEV (reference sequence). The CDR3 consists of 13 residues. The DNA of the CDR3 is TGTGCCAGCAGTTTAGGGGGGGCATTCGAGCAGTACTTC. Residues: CASSLGGAFEQYF.

The rearrangement uses TRBV10-2 and TRBJ2-7; D gene ambiguous. This CDR3 is 13 amino acids long. CDR1 and CDR2 (germline): WSHSY, SAAADI. V lost 0 bases and J lost 3, with 6 bases in between. The CDR3 region is CASSESVVYEQYF. DNA of the CDR3: TGCGCCAGCAGTGAGTCGGTAGTCTACGAGCAGTACTTC.

Here the CDR3 DNA reads TGCGCCAGCAGCCCCGCGGCGAACGGCTATGGCTACACCTTC. This sequence encodes CASSPAANGYGYTF. The V call is TRBV4-3, the J call TRBJ1-2; D gene ambiguous. CDR1 LGHNA and CDR2 YSLEER come from the germline V gene. The V and J ends lost 4 bases and 4 bases respectively, with 13 bases between them. CDR3 length: 14 amino acids.

The V and J genes are TRBV10-1 and TRBJ2-3; TRBD2 matches 7 bases. V was clipped by 1 base and J by 4 bases; unmatched bases: 8. The CDR3 loop spans 16 amino acids. CDR1 is WNHNN, CDR2 SYGVQD, per germline (reference sequence). As DNA, the CDR3 is TGCGCCAGCAGTGAGTTCCTAGGACTAGGGTCAGATACGCAGTATTTT. It translates to CASSEFLGLGSDTQYF.

This clone was seen once. The chain links TRBV7-2 to TRBJ1-1, with D unresolved. Germline V CDR1 and CDR2: SGHTA, FQGNSA. The CDR3 is 14 residues long. Trimming cost V 7 bases and J 1 base, with 13 bases left between them. The CDR3 loop is CASKKNTANTEAFF. The CDR3 region has the DNA TGTGCCAGCAAGAAAAACACAGCGAACACTGAAGCTTTCTTT.

This clone has only one observation. The genes are TRBV7-9 and TRBJ2-5; D not resolved. The germline gives CDR1 SEHNR, CDR2 FQNEAQ (reference sequence). The V end was cut by 5 bases, the J end by 5 bases, with 12 bases between. This CDR3 spans 13 amino acids. The CDR3 is CASSPTPSETQYF. The CDR3 coding sequence is TGTGCCAGCAGCCCGACTCCTTCGGAGACCCAGTACTTC.

V is TRBV5-4 and J is TRBJ2-5, with D possibly matching TRBD2 (6 bases). The ends were cut back, 5 bases at V and 0 bases at J, with 11 bases in the middle. There are 14 residues in the CDR3. Germline values: CDR1 SGHNT, CDR2 YYREEE (reference sequence). The CDR3 DNA reads as TGTGCCAGCAGACTGGGACTGAACCAAGAGACCCAGTACTTC. Translating gives CASRLGLNQETQYF.

The CDR3: CASSRGTGGNLADEQYF. CDR3 DNA sequence: TGCGCCAGCAGCCGTGGGACAGGGGGAAATCTTGCCGACGAGCAGTACTTC. The chain uses TRBV4-1 and TRBJ2-7; TRBD1 matches at 11 bases. The CDR3 sequence is 17 residues long. Per germline, CDR1 MGHRA and CDR2 YSYEKL. J lost 5 bases, V lost 4 bases, and 13 bases had no gene match.